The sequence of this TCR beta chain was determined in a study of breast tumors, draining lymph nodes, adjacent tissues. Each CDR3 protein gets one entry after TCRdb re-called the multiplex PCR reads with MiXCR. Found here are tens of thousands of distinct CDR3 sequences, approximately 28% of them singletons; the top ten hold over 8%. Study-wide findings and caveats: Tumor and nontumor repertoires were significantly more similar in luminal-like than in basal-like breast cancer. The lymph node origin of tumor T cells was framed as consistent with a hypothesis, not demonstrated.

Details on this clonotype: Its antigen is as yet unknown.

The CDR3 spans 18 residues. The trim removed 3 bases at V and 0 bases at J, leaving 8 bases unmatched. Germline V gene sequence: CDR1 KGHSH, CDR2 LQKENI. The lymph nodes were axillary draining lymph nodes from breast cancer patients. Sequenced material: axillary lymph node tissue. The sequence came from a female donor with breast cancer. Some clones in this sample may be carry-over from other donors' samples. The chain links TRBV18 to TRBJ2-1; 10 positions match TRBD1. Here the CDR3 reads CASSPGTGVLDSYNEQFF. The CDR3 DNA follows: TGTGCCAGCTCACCCGGGACAGGGGTCCTAGACTCCTACAATGAGCAGTTCTTC.